Each of the 32 T cell receptor beta chains below was sequenced from the same sample in a study of OX40 agonist ivuxolimab in advanced cancers. Repertoires were generated with immunoSEQ multiplex PCR, while TCRdb's copy carries only in-frame clones and drops some. The sample gives about 19,000 clones, roughly 68% of which show up once; over 9.5% is in the top ten. Sequenced here: CD4+ or CD8+ T cells sorted from blood, sampled in a trial of the OX40 agonist ivuxolimab. The receptors here all came from an adult with an advanced solid tumor such as melanoma, head and neck, liver or kidney cancer.

There are a few counts of this clone. The rearrangement uses TRBV5-6 and TRBJ1-1, with 9 bases matching TRBD1. Trimming took 4 bases from V and 5 from J; bases not matched to a gene: 18. Germline loops: CDR1 SGHDT, CDR2 YYEEEE. CDR3 length equals 18 residues. Written as DNA, the CDR3 is TGTGCCAGCAGCCTCCCGGACAGGGGACAAGGGAGGTGGACTGAAGCTTTCTTT. Translating gives CASSLPDRGQGRWTEAFF.

Points on this clone: With only one base between it and a far larger clone, this is likely a read error. J is TRBJ1-5 and V is TRBV27; weak D call: TRBD1 (6 bases). The V end was cut by 3 bases, the J end by 5 bases, with 11 bases between. In germline, CDR1 is MNHEY, CDR2 SMNVEV (reference sequence). The CDR3 consists of 14 residues. CDR3 sequence: CASSLGAGYQPQHF. The CDR3 region has the DNA TGTGCCAGCAGTTTGGGGGCAGGGTATCAGCCCCAGCATTTT.

V usage is TRBV5-1 and J usage is TRBJ2-5; TRBD2 agrees at 7 bases. Germline V lookup: CDR1 SGHRS, CDR2 YFSETQ. The junction had 11 bases not matched to a gene; V was cut back by 4 bases and J by 5 bases. This CDR3 region has 15 residues. CDR3 DNA: TGCGCCAGCAGCGCATACGGGGAGGGTGTGGAGACCCAGTACTTC. Translation: CASSAYGEGVETQYF.

The table lists this clone with a few counts. The chain employs TRBV5-6 and TRBJ2-1; possible D gene TRBD2, 7 bases. The V gene's germline CDR1 is SGHDT and CDR2 YYEEEE. V dropped 4 bases and J dropped 5 bases, with 19 bases sitting between them. The length of the CDR3 is 16 residues. The CDR3: CASSPTVGGPDNEQFF. For the CDR3, the DNA is TGTGCCAGCAGCCCGACTGTGGGGGGGCCTGACAATGAGCAGTTCTTC.

The genes are TRBV29-1 and TRBJ2-4; D is uncertain. V was trimmed by 5 bases and J by 7 bases, leaving 12 bases between them. Per germline, CDR1 SQVTM and CDR2 ANQGSEA. This CDR3 has 12 amino acids. The CDR3 reads CSVTEARNIQYF. CDR3 DNA sequence: TGCAGCGTTACAGAGGCCCGTAACATTCAGTACTTC.

This clone was seen only a few times. This chain links TRBV11-2 with TRBJ2-5; possibly TRBD1 for D (6 bases). The V end was cut by 8 bases, the J end by 4 bases, with 14 bases between. CDR1 and CDR2 from the germline V gene are SGHAT and FQNNGV. The CDR3 has 13 amino acids. CDR3 coding DNA: TGTGCCAGCCGGGGAATAGGGGGAGAGACCCAGTACTTC. It specifies CASRGIGGETQYF.

The chain is built from TRBV9 and TRBJ2-7; 8 nucleotides agree with TRBD2. CDR1 SGDLS and CDR2 YYNGEE come from the germline V gene. V lost 0 bases, J lost 0 bases, and 5 bases stayed unmatched. The CDR3 is made up of 16 amino acids. The CDR3 reads CASSVGVSGASYEQYF. Here the CDR3 DNA reads TGTGCCAGCAGCGTAGGAGTTAGCGGGGCCTCCTACGAGCAGTACTTC.

This clone was observed a single time. The chain couples TRBV2 to TRBJ2-1; D is undetermined. V was clipped by 1 base and J by 6 bases, with 4 bases between them. The germline gives CDR1 SNHLY, CDR2 FYNNEI. CDR3 size: 12 residues. The CDR3, as DNA: TGTGCCAGCAGTGAAGAGTTCAATGAGCAGTTCTTC. It yields the protein CASSEEFNEQFF. Full variable domain (missing parts from reference TRBV2 and TRBJ2-1): EPEVTQTPSHQVTQMGQEVILRCVPISNHLYFYWYRQILGQKVEFLVSFYNNEISEKSEIFDDQFSVERPDGSNFTLKIRSTKLEDSAMYFCASSEEFNEQFFGPGTRLTVL.

The chain has TRBV6-5 and TRBJ2-3; D gene unclear. CDR3 size: 13 residues. Germline CDR1 is MNHEY and CDR2 is SVGAGI. Trimming cost V 7 bases and J 0 bases, with 8 bases left between them. CDR3 coding DNA: TGTGCCAGCACTGACGTTAGCACAGATACGCAGTATTTT. This gives the protein CASTDVSTDTQYF.

The genes are TRBV4-1 and TRBJ2-3; TRBD2 matches 8 bases. J was trimmed by 0 bases and V by 1 base; bases with no gene match: 0. This CDR3 is built from 15 residues. Per germline, CDR1 MGHRA and CDR2 YSYEKL. CDR3 sequence (DNA): TGCGCCAGCAGCCAAGTAGCGGGGAGCACAGATACGCAGTATTTT. Amino acid sequence: CASSQVAGSTDTQYF.

The table lists this clone with a few counts. The chain recombines TRBV7-6 with TRBJ2-1; D remains ambiguous. V gave up 1 base and J gave up 3 bases, with 4 bases separating them. Germline CDR1 reads SGHVS; CDR2 reads FNYEAQ. The CDR3 spans 13 residues. CDR3 DNA: TGTGCCAGCAGCTTAGACGACTACAATGAGCAGTTCTTC. Residues: CASSLDDYNEQFF.

The DNA of the CDR3 is TGTGCCAGCAGCTCCCGGGACAGCTCCTACGAGCAGTACTTC. Its translation is CASSSRDSSYEQYF. The rearrangement uses TRBV7-9 and TRBJ2-7; TRBD1 matches 7 bases. Germline CDR1 reads SEHNR; CDR2 reads FQNEAQ (reference sequence). V lost 4 bases, J lost 0 bases, and 3 bases stayed unmatched. The CDR3 runs 14 residues.

Ten or more counts support this clone. The CDR3 sequence is CASSKIAGGMTDTQYF. The CDR3 DNA follows: TGTGCCAGCAGTAAGATAGCAGGGGGTATGACAGATACGCAGTATTTT. The gene calls are TRBV27 and TRBJ2-3, with 7 bases that match TRBD1. The germline V gene encodes CDR1 MNHEY and CDR2 SMNVEV (reference sequence). Germline trimming cut 5 bases from V and 3 bases from J; bases unmatched to any gene: 11. CDR3 length: 16 amino acids.

The chain uses TRBV7-2 and TRBJ2-7; D gene ambiguous. Germline CDR1 SGHTA, CDR2 FQGNSA. CDR3 length: 16 residues. V was shortened by 5 bases and J by 4 bases, with 21 bases between the two germline ends. The CDR3 spells CASSRARTAYLYEQYF. For the CDR3, the DNA is TGTGCCAGCAGCCGAGCTCGTACAGCCTATTTGTACGAGCAGTACTTC.

The chain is built from TRBV28 and TRBJ1-1, with a weak D call TRBD1 (6 bases). CDR3 length: 13 residues. Germline V gives CDR1 MDHEN, CDR2 SYDVKM. V was pared by 11 bases and J by 4 bases, with 17 bases between. CDR3 DNA sequence: TGTGCCGCTCAAGGGGGGGTGGGCACTGAAGCTTTCTTT. This codes for CAAQGGVGTEAFF.

This chain uses TRBV5-6 with TRBJ1-4; no reliable D call. Germline V CDR1 and CDR2: SGHDT, YYEEEE. CDR3 size: 13 residues. V dropped 0 bases and J dropped 7 bases, with 7 bases sitting between them. CDR3 loop: CASSLGLSEKLFF. In DNA form, the CDR3 reads TGTGCCAGCAGCTTGGGCCTCAGTGAAAAACTGTTTTTT.

This clone was recorded a few times. The J gene is TRBJ2-1, the V gene TRBV7-2; possibly TRBD2 for D (5 bases). Looked up from germline, CDR1 is SGHTA and CDR2 is FQGNSA. This CDR3 spans 14 amino acids. V shed 5 bases and J shed 3 bases, with 11 bases lying between them. CDR3 loop: CASSHPGVYNEQFF. The CDR3 nucleotides read TGTGCCAGCAGCCACCCCGGGGTCTACAATGAGCAGTTCTTC.

This clone was counted once. This likely came from a read error, as a far larger clone is one base away. This sample includes further DNA sequences coding for the same CDR3. The V gene is TRBV5-1, the J gene TRBJ2-2; D is unclear. V was clipped by 4 bases and J by 1 base, with 5 bases between them. The germline V gene encodes CDR1 SGHRS and CDR2 YFSETQ. This CDR3 is built from 13 residues. In nucleotides, the CDR3 is TGCGCCAGCAGCCTCCAGAACACCGGGGAGCTGTTTTTT. As protein: CASSLQNTGELFF.

J is TRBJ2-7 and V is TRBV27, with a possible D match to TRBD2 (5 bases). In germline, CDR1 is MNHEY, CDR2 SMNVEV (reference sequence). The CDR3 totals 15 residues. Trimming pared 7 bases from V and 3 bases from J, leaving 19 bases between. The CDR3 protein is CASILKRPSNYEQYF. The CDR3 DNA reads as TGTGCCAGCATCCTGAAGCGGCCCAGTAACTACGAGCAGTACTTC.

This CDR3 reads CASSPGTGSYYGYTF. For the CDR3, the DNA is TGTGCCAGTAGTCCCGGGACAGGGTCGTACTATGGCTACACCTTC. This rearrangement joins TRBV19 to TRBJ1-2; TRBD1 matches 9 bases. Trimming took 5 bases from V and 3 from J; bases not matched to a gene: 7. CDR3 length: 15 residues. Germline loops: CDR1 LNHDA, CDR2 SQIVND (reference sequence). Variable domain in full (rest from reference TRBV19 and TRBJ1-2): DGGITQSPKYLFRKEGQNVTLSCEQNLNHDAMYWYRQDPGQGLRLIYYSQIVNDFQKGDIAEGYSVSREKKESFPLTVTSAQKNPTAFYLCASSPGTGSYYGYTFGSGTRLTVV.

The chain is built from TRBV28 and TRBJ2-1; 7 bases are a match to TRBD2. V lost 4 bases, J lost 6 bases, and 6 bases stayed unmatched. The CDR3 totals 14 residues. CDR1 and CDR2 from the germline V gene are MDHEN and SYDVKM. The CDR3 loop reads CASSYGLVSNEQFF. Here the CDR3 DNA reads TGTGCCAGCAGTTACGGACTAGTTTCCAATGAGCAGTTCTTC.

The chain's CDR3 is CASSEERGPPYEQYF. CDR3 in DNA: TGTGCCAGTTCTGAGGAGAGGGGACCTCCCTACGAGCAGTACTTC. This chain connects TRBV6-1 to TRBJ2-7; tentatively, D is TRBD1 or TRBD2 (5 bases each). Trimming pared 9 bases from V and 2 bases from J, leaving 20 bases between. This CDR3 is built from 15 residues. Germline V gene data show CDR1 as MNHNS and CDR2 as SASEGT.

The chain joins TRBV5-1 to TRBJ1-2; 9 bases fit TRBD1. This CDR3 comprises 18 residues. Germline V gene lookup returns CDR1 SGHRS and CDR2 YFSETQ. V lost 0 bases and J lost 8; bases outside the gene matches: 17. CDR3 sequence (DNA): TGCGCCAGCAGCTTGGATTTCTCGCTTGGGACAGGGCGGAAAGGCTACACCTTC. Residues: CASSLDFSLGTGRKGYTF.

V gene TRBV7-9 combines with J gene TRBJ2-7; TRBD1 aligns across 10 bases. Germline CDR1 SEHNR, CDR2 FQNEAQ (reference sequence). The CDR3 has 16 amino acids. V dropped 1 base and J dropped 0; count of bases not matched to a gene: 3. Here the CDR3 reads CASSLGRQGASYEQYF. The CDR3 DNA is TGTGCCAGCAGCTTAGGGCGACAGGGGGCCTCCTACGAGCAGTACTTC. The variable domain in full, with the rest retrieved from reference TRBV7-9 and TRBJ2-7, is DTGVSQNPRHKITKRGQNVTFRCDPISEHNRLYWYRQTLGQGPEFLTYFQNEAQLEKSRLLSDRFSAERPKGSFSTLEIQRTEQGDSAMYLCASSLGRQGASYEQYFGPGTRLTVT.

The rearrangement joins TRBV5-1 to TRBJ2-7, with D possibly being TRBD1 or TRBD2 (6 bases each). Germline CDR1 and CDR2: SGHRS and YFSETQ. The CDR3 has 14 amino acids. Trimming removed 2 bases from V and 0 bases from J, with 9 bases in between. CDR3 protein: CASSFTGASYEQYF. CDR3 DNA sequence: TGCGCCAGCAGCTTTACGGGGGCCTCCTACGAGCAGTACTTC.

The chain uses TRBV5-6 and TRBJ2-7; D ambiguous. Trimming pared 3 bases from V and 2 bases from J, leaving 6 bases between. CDR1 is SGHDT and CDR2 is YYEEEE in the germline V gene. CDR3 length: 12 amino acids. The CDR3 DNA reads as TGTGCCAGCAGCTCAGACCCCTACGAGCAGTACTTC. This sequence encodes CASSSDPYEQYF.

This clone was detected once. The V gene is TRBV5-1, the J gene TRBJ2-3; 8 bases are a match to TRBD2. Trimming at V came to 5 bases and at J to 0 bases, leaving 8 bases not matched to a gene. Germline assignment: CDR1 SGHRS and CDR2 YFSETQ. CDR3 length equals 16 residues. CDR3 region: CASSRASGSSTDTQYF. The DNA of the CDR3 is TGCGCCAGCAGTCGCGCGAGCGGGAGCAGCACAGATACGCAGTATTTT.

This clone was seen a handful of times. J is TRBJ2-7 and V is TRBV28; D could derive from TRBD1 or TRBD2 (5 bases each). The CDR3 covers 14 residues. CDR1 MDHEN and CDR2 SYDVKM come from the germline V gene. V gave up 7 bases and J gave up 5 bases, with 18 bases separating them. DNA for the CDR3: TGTGCCAGCACCCTCTCAGGGAGTTCCCACGAGCAGTACTTC. Protein sequence: CASTLSGSSHEQYF.

This clone was picked up a small number of times. V gene TRBV28 combines with J gene TRBJ2-7; 7 nucleotides agree with TRBD2. This CDR3 is built from 13 residues. Germline V gene data show CDR1 as MDHEN and CDR2 as SYDVKM. V gave up 7 bases and J gave up 3 bases; unmatched junction bases: 6. The CDR3 nucleotides are TGTGCCAGCATGCGGGGGATCGACTACGAGCAGTACTTC. Its protein is CASMRGIDYEQYF.

The chain combines TRBV28 with TRBJ1-2; 8 bases are shared with TRBD1. Germline CDR1 and CDR2: MDHEN and SYDVKM. Trimming took 4 bases from V and 5 from J; bases not matched to a gene: 6. This CDR3 comprises 14 residues. The CDR3 protein is CASSYPDRGYGYTF. In DNA form, the CDR3 reads TGTGCCAGCAGTTATCCCGACAGGGGATATGGCTACACCTTC.

This chain links TRBV9 with TRBJ2-7, with TRBD2 identical over 9 bases. The CDR3 length is 15 residues. The germline V gene has CDR1 SGDLS and CDR2 YYNGEE. With V trimmed by 0 bases and J by 2 bases, 3 bases remained unmatched. CDR3 protein: CASSVAAGGPYEQYF. The CDR3 DNA reads TGTGCCAGCAGCGTAGCAGCGGGGGGACCCTACGAGCAGTACTTC.

The chain carries TRBV9 and TRBJ1-4; no definite D call. The CDR3 length is 15 residues. The V end was cut by 2 bases, the J end by 4 bases, with 12 bases between. The V gene's germline CDR1 is SGDLS and CDR2 YYNGEE. CDR3 region: CASSVEGRGNEKLFF. The CDR3 DNA is TGTGCCAGCAGCGTTGAAGGGCGCGGTAATGAAAAACTGTTTTTT.